The 3 T cell receptor beta chains given below trace back to one sample, sequenced in a study of T cell repertoires in aging, cancer and after chemotherapy. TCR beta rearrangements were amplified from peripheral blood genomic DNA. Rearranged V-D-J TRB sequences were amplified with a mixed TRB-A/B primer pool. MiXCR, run by TCRdb on the multiplex PCR reads, gives a single entry per CDR3 protein. The data contain 9,100 or so distinct CDR3 sequences, roughly 25% of them seen just once; the ten biggest clones take up approximately 2.8%. Sequencing was performed on blood. The receptors were gathered from a human donor with a blood cancer.

With respect to this clonotype: A much larger clone is a single base away; this may be a read error. The chain combines TRBV7-9 with TRBJ2-2; D call uncertain. The germline V gene encodes CDR1 SEHNR and CDR2 FQNEAQ (reference sequence). CDR3 length: 14 amino acids. The ends were cut back, 8 bases at V and 7 bases at J, with 17 bases in the middle. The CDR3 region is CASPAVQCIGELFF. CDR3 nucleotide sequence: TGTGCCAGCCCCGCGGTACAGTGTATCGGGGAGCTGTTTTTT.

The chain couples TRBV7-9 to TRBJ2-5, with 8 bases that match TRBD1. V shed 1 base, J shed 4 bases, and the junction held 8 bases outside the gene matches. CDR3 size: 16 residues. CDR1 and CDR2 (germline): SEHNR, FQNEAQ (reference sequence). The CDR3 loop reads CASSLGGPGGPETQYF. CDR3 DNA: TGTGCCAGCAGCTTAGGGGGTCCAGGGGGCCCAGAGACCCAGTACTTC.

The J gene is TRBJ2-7, the V gene TRBV6-5, with 12 bases lining up with TRBD2. Germline V CDR1 and CDR2: MNHEY, SVGAGI. V was pared by 6 bases and J by 0 bases, with 9 bases of the junction left unmatched. The CDR3 is made up of 17 amino acids. The CDR3 region has the DNA TGTGCCAGCAGCTCCTCTAGCGGGGGGGTGAGCTCCTACGAGCAGTACTTC. Amino acids: CASSSSSGGVSSYEQYF.